These 23 T cell receptor beta chains came from one sample sequenced in a study of response to subunit inactivated influenza vaccine. TCRdb processed the RT-PCR reads anew with MiXCR; each CDR3 protein has one entry. Of 860,000 or so distinct CDR3 sequences listed, around 20% are singletons. The sequences come from PBMCs from blood, collected more than 4 days after vaccination. The receptors were sampled from a man aged 50 to 59 who received an inactivated influenza vaccine.

DNA for the CDR3: TGCAGTGCCAAGGGGGGTAGTGGCTACACCTTC. Amino acids: CSAKGGSGYTF. This sequence joins TRBV20-1 and TRBJ1-2; a possible D gene is TRBD1 (6 bases). The CDR3 extends over 11 amino acids. Germline CDR1 DFQATT, CDR2 SNEGSKA (reference sequence). V lost 6 bases and J 7 bases, leaving 12 bases between the germline ends.

The chain uses TRBV7-8 and TRBJ2-5, with 7 bases lining up with TRBD1. Looked up from germline, CDR1 is SGHVS and CDR2 is FQNEAQ. There are 13 residues in the CDR3. J gave up 5 bases and V 6 bases, and 6 bases lay outside the gene matches. CDR3 DNA: TGTGCCAGCAGACAGACAGGGCCGGAGACCCAGTACTTC. This encodes CASRQTGPETQYF. The full variable domain, in which reference TRBV7-8 and TRBJ2-5 provide the parts outside the CDR3, is GAGVSQSPRYKVAKRGQDVALRCDPISGHVSLFWYQQALGQGPEFLTYFQNEAQLDKSGLPSDRFFAERPEGSVSTLKIQRTQQEDSAVYLCASRQTGPETQYFGPGTRLLVL.

This clonotype came up a few times. The chain combines TRBV20-1 with TRBJ2-1; a weak D match, TRBD2 (5 bases). Trimming took 3 bases from V and 4 from J, leaving 19 bases between them. Germline CDR1 reads DFQATT; CDR2 reads SNEGSKA (reference sequence). CDR3 length: 16 amino acids. CDR3 loop: CSASGAGAEIYNEQFF. The CDR3 coding sequence is TGCAGTGCTAGTGGTGCCGGAGCGGAAATTTACAATGAGCAGTTCTTC.

The chain joins TRBV18 to TRBJ2-7, with D possibly TRBD1 on 6 matching bases. Trimming stripped 8 bases from V and 2 bases from J, with 13 bases between. The germline V gene has CDR1 KGHSH and CDR2 LQKENI. CDR3 length: 13 amino acids. CDR3 in amino acids: CASTTGFAYEQYF. The DNA of the CDR3 is TGTGCCAGCACTACAGGGTTCGCCTACGAGCAGTACTTC.

The genes are TRBV20-1 and TRBJ2-7, with 11 bases fitting TRBD2. V shed 4 bases and J 0 bases; nucleotides not matched to a gene: 14. CDR3 length equals 18 residues. Germline V gene lookup returns CDR1 DFQATT and CDR2 SNEGSKA (reference sequence). CDR3 protein: CSATSKGLAERNSYEQYF. CDR3 coding DNA: TGCAGTGCTACCTCTAAGGGACTAGCGGAGCGCAACTCCTACGAGCAGTACTTC.

This clonotype was seen many times. V usage is TRBV4-2 and J usage is TRBJ1-5; D not certain. Trimming removed 4 bases from V and 2 bases from J, with 12 bases in between. The CDR3 covers 15 residues. Germline V gene sequence: CDR1 LGHNA, CDR2 YNFKEQ. CDR3 protein: CASSRTQAGNQPQHF. The CDR3 nucleotides are TGTGCCAGCAGCCGGACCCAGGCGGGCAATCAGCCCCAGCATTTT.

This chain connects TRBV10-3 to TRBJ2-7; 7 bases fit TRBD2. This CDR3 has 15 residues. V shed 0 bases, J shed 5 bases, and the junction held 7 bases outside the gene matches. Per the germline V gene, CDR1 is ENHRY and CDR2 is SYGVKD. The CDR3 is CAISESGGDIDEQYF. The CDR3 DNA follows: TGTGCCATCAGTGAGTCGGGGGGGGATATCGACGAGCAGTACTTC.

This clonotype showed up many times. The CDR3 coding sequence is TGCAGTGCTAGAGCTCGCGGGAGGTCTAGCACCGGGGAGCTGTTTTTT. This sequence encodes CSARARGRSSTGELFF. The chain links TRBV20-1 to TRBJ2-2, with 8 bases lining up with TRBD2. Germline lookup yields CDR1 DFQATT and CDR2 SNEGSKA (reference sequence). After removal of 1 base from V and 4 bases from J, the junction contained 8 bases not matched to a gene. The CDR3 loop spans 16 amino acids.

The rearrangement links TRBV3-1 to TRBJ1-1; unclear D gene. V was cut by 5 bases and J by 6 bases, with 19 bases left in between. From germline, CDR1 is LGHDT and CDR2 YNNKEL (reference sequence). The CDR3 totals 15 residues. CDR3 region: CASSRVTFEGAEAFF. The DNA for the CDR3 is TGTGCCAGCAGCAGAGTGACCTTTGAGGGAGCTGAAGCTTTCTTT.

This rearrangement joins TRBV6-1 to TRBJ1-4, with a weak D call TRBD1 (6 bases). The germline gives CDR1 MNHNS, CDR2 SASEGT. The ends were cut back, 5 bases at V and 3 bases at J, with 10 bases in the middle. The CDR3 is made up of 14 amino acids. The CDR3, as DNA: TGTGCCAGCAGTCCAGGGGTATCTAATGAAAAACTGTTTTTT. It yields the protein CASSPGVSNEKLFF.

Ten or more counts support this clonotype. The chain combines TRBV7-3 with TRBJ2-3, with 11 bases lining up with TRBD2. The germline V gene has CDR1 SGHTA and CDR2 FQGTGA. With V trimmed by 4 bases and J by 5 bases, 8 bases remained unmatched. This CDR3 comprises 16 residues. The CDR3 sequence: CASSSDLAGGGDTQYF. The CDR3 DNA is TGTGCCAGCAGCTCCGATCTAGCGGGAGGTGGAGATACGCAGTATTTT. Variable domain in full (rest from reference TRBV7-3 and TRBJ2-3): GAGVSQTPSNKVTEKGKYVELRCDPISGHTALYWYRQSLGQGPEFLIYFQGTGAADDSGLPNDRFFAVRPEGSVSTLKIQRTERGDSAVYLCASSSDLAGGGDTQYFGPGTRLTVL.

This clonotype has a handful of counts. The chain is built from TRBV20-1 and TRBJ2-3; 8 bases agree with TRBD2. CDR1 is DFQATT, CDR2 SNEGSKA, per germline (reference sequence). This CDR3 is built from 15 residues. J was trimmed by 2 bases and V by 4 bases; bases with no gene match: 8. CDR3 loop: CSATTGTSSTDTQYF. The CDR3 DNA reads as TGCAGTGCTACAACCGGGACTAGTTCCACAGATACGCAGTATTTT.

In this sample, this clonotype turned up many times. The chain has TRBV20-1 and TRBJ2-7; D is unclear. The CDR3 loop spans 13 amino acids. Germline V gene lookup returns CDR1 DFQATT and CDR2 SNEGSKA (reference sequence). DNA of the CDR3: TGCAGGGCTCAGACTCCAACCTCCTACGAGCAGTACTTC. Encoded protein: CRAQTPTSYEQYF.

The V and J genes are TRBV6-2 or TRBV6-3 and TRBJ1-6, with D maybe TRBD1 (5 bases). V was trimmed by 4 bases and J by 7 bases, leaving 11 bases between them. The length of the CDR3 is 14 residues. The germline CDR1 and CDR2 sequences are MNHEY and SVGEGT. The CDR3 reads CASSFSTANSPLHF. The CDR3 DNA sequence: TGTGCCAGCAGTTTCTCGACAGCAAATTCACCCCTCCACTTT.

The V call is TRBV28, the J call TRBJ2-7; tentatively, D is TRBD1 (5 bases). Trimming removed 2 bases at V and 5 bases at J, with 16 bases between. The length of the CDR3 is 15 residues. The germline V gene has CDR1 MDHEN and CDR2 SYDVKM. The CDR3 region has the DNA TGTGCCAGCAGTTTAAGCCGGGTGGGGCGCCACGAGCAGTACTTC. As protein: CASSLSRVGRHEQYF.

V usage is TRBV28 and J usage is TRBJ1-1, with D possibly TRBD1 on 6 matching bases. The CDR3 runs 13 residues. Germline CDR1 MDHEN, CDR2 SYDVKM. Trimming shortened V by 5 bases and J by 4 bases, and 11 bases separated the two germline ends. DNA for the CDR3: TGTGCCAGCAGTCTAAACAGGGTCACTGAAGCTTTCTTT. Translated, it gives CASSLNRVTEAFF.

The rearrangement links TRBV24-1 to TRBJ2-3, with a possible D match to TRBD1 (6 bases). Germline CDR1 is KGHDR and CDR2 is SFDVKD. V was clipped by 0 bases and J by 5 bases, with 11 bases between them. The CDR3 is 15 amino acids. The CDR3 protein is CATSDLAGAEDTQYF. CDR3 nucleotide sequence: TGTGCCACCAGTGATTTGGCAGGGGCTGAAGATACGCAGTATTTT.

This clonotype showed up just a few times. The V gene is TRBV29-1, the J gene TRBJ2-1; D unresolved. Germline CDR1 reads SQVTM; CDR2 reads ANQGSEA. The ends were cut back, 1 base at V and 8 bases at J, with 6 bases in the middle. This CDR3 spans 11 amino acids. The DNA of the CDR3 is TGCAGCGTTGAAGCATTCTATGAGCAGTTCTTC. It encodes CSVEAFYEQFF.

A few counts support this clonotype. This rearrangement joins TRBV7-2 to TRBJ1-3; D not resolved. The CDR3 is made up of 14 amino acids. Germline V CDR1 and CDR2: SGHTA, FQGNSA. The V end was cut by 5 bases, the J end by 0 bases, with 8 bases between. The CDR3 loop is CASSQDFSGNTIYF. DNA of the CDR3: TGTGCCAGCAGCCAAGACTTCTCTGGAAACACCATATATTTT.

This clonotype appeared many times. The rearrangement joins TRBV7-8 to TRBJ2-1; D not certain. From germline, CDR1 is SGHVS and CDR2 FQNEAQ. Trimming took off 5 bases at V and 15 bases at J, with 20 bases between the two ends. The CDR3 is 13 amino acids. The CDR3 coding sequence is TGTGCCAGCAGCCCCAGTCCAAGCATTAGCAGGTTCTTC. Amino acids: CASSPSPSISRFF.

This rearrangement joins TRBV10-3 to TRBJ2-3; D is unresolved. The CDR3 runs to 12 residues. Trimming left V 2 bases short and J 4 bases short, with 4 bases between. Germline V gene lookup returns CDR1 ENHRY and CDR2 SYGVKD. CDR3 sequence reads: CAISERADTQYF. The CDR3 DNA follows: TGTGCCATCAGTGAGAGGGCAGATACGCAGTATTTT.

The chain has TRBV18 and TRBJ2-3; 8 nucleotides align to TRBD1. V dropped 2 bases and J dropped 8; count of bases not matched to a gene: 3. The CDR3 consists of 13 residues. Germline loops: CDR1 KGHSH, CDR2 LQKENI. The CDR3 DNA follows: TGTGCCAGCTCACCAGGGACAGGAGGTACGCAGTATTTT. Amino acid sequence: CASSPGTGGTQYF.

This chain uses TRBV27 with TRBJ1-6; D remains ambiguous. Trimming left V 5 bases short and J 7 bases short, with 12 bases between. CDR1 is MNHEY and CDR2 is SMNVEV in the germline V gene (reference sequence). This CDR3 is 14 amino acids long. The CDR3 bases are TGTGCCAGCAGTCAGGACCTTACGAATTCACCCCTCCACTTT. Translated: CASSQDLTNSPLHF.